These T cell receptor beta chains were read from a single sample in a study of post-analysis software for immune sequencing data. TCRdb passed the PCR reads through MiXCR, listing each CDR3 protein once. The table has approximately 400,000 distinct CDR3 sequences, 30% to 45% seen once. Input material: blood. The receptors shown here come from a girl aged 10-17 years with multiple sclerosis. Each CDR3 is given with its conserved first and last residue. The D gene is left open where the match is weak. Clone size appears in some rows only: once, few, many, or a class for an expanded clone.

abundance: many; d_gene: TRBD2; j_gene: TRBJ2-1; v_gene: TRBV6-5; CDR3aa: CASSRGGSYNEQFF; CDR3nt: TGTGCCAGCAGTCGGGGGGGCTCCTACAATGAGCAGTTCTTC
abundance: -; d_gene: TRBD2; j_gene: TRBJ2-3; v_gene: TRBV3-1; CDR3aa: CASSQGLLAGSHTDTQYF; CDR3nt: TGTGCCAGCAGCCAAGGCCTTTTAGCGGGGAGCCACACAGATACGCAGTATTTT
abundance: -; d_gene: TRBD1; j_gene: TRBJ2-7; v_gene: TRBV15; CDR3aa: CATSREGQVSSYEQYF; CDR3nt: TGTGCCACCAGCAGAGAAGGACAGGTATCCTCCTACGAGCAGTACTTC
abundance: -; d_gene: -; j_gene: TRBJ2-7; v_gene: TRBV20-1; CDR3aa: CSTPGTFTAEQYF; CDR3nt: TGCAGCACCCCCGGGACTTTTACGGCCGAGCAGTACTTC
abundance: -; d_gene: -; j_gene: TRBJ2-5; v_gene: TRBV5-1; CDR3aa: CASSLDGAEETQYF; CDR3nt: TGCGCCAGCAGCTTGGACGGAGCTGAAGAGACCCAGTACTTC
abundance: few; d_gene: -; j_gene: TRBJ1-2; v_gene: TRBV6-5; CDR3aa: CASSYGRGKGYTF; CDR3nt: TGTGCCAGCAGTTACGGCCGCGGGAAAGGCTACACCTTC
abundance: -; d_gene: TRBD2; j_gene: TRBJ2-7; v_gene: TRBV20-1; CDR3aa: CSAPQTSGSYEQYF; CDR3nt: TGCAGTGCTCCACAGACTAGCGGCTCCTACGAGCAGTACTTC
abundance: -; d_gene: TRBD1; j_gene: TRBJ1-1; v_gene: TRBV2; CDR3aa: CASSERDRVATEAFF; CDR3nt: TGTGCCAGCAGTGAACGGGACAGGGTGGCCACTGAAGCTTTCTTT
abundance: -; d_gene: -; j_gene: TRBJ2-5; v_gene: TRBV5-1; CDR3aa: CASSRSSREETQYF; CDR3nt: TGCGCCAGCAGCCGTTCATCCCGTGAGGAGACCCAGTACTTC
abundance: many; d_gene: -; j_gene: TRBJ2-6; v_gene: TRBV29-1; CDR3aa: CSVETVPGANVLTF; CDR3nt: TGCAGCGTTGAGACGGTTCCTGGGGCCAACGTCCTGACTTTC
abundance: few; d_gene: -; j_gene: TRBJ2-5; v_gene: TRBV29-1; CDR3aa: CSVDFDREAQYF; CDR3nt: TGCAGCGTTGATTTCGACCGAGAGGCCCAGTACTTC
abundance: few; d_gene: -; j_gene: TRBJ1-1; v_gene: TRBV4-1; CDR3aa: CASSQDTGLNTEAFF; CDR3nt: TGCGCCAGCAGCCAAGACACCGGACTGAACACTGAAGCTTTCTTT
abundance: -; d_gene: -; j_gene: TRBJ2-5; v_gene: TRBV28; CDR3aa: CASSWYGRETQYF; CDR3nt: TGTGCCAGCAGTTGGTACGGCCGTGAGACCCAGTACTTC
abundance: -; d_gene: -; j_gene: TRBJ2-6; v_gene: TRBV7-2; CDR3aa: CASSLVGASAGANVLTF; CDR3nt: TGTGCCAGCAGCCTAGTGGGGGCCAGCGCTGGGGCCAACGTCCTGACTTTC
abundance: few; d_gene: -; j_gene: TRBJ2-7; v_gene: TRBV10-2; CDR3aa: CASKQVKGEQYF; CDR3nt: TGCGCCAGCAAGCAGGTTAAGGGCGAGCAGTACTTC
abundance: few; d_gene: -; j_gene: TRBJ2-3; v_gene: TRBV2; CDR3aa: CASSGGTPTDTQYF; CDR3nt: TGTGCCAGCAGTGGCGGGACCCCCACAGATACGCAGTATTTT
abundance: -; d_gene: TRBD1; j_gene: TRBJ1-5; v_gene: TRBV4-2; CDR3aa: CASSQGTGGPGGPQHF; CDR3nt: TGTGCCAGCAGCCAAGGGACAGGGGGTCCCGGGGGACCCCAGCATTTT
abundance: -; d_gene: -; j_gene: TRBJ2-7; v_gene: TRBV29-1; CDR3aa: CSHRDTNYEQYF; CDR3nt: TGCAGCCACCGGGACACGAACTACGAGCAGTACTTC
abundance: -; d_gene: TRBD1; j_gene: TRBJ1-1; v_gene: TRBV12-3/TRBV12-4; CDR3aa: CASSLSLFGTGRNTEAFF; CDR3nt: TGTGCCAGCAGTTTATCCCTGTTCGGGACAGGTCGCAACACTGAAGCTTTCTTT
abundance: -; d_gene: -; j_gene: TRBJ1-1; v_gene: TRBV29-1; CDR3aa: CSVGQGGTEAFF; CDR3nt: TGCAGCGTTGGTCAGGGTGGGACTGAAGCTTTCTTT
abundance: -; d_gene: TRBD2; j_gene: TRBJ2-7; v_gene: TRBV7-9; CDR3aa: CASSVLAGEYEQYF; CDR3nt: TGTGCCAGCAGCGTACTAGCGGGGGAATACGAGCAGTACTTC
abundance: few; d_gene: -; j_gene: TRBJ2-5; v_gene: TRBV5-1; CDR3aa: CASSLESAGLETQYF; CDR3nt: TGCGCCAGCAGCTTGGAATCGGCAGGGCTCGAAACCCAGTACTTC
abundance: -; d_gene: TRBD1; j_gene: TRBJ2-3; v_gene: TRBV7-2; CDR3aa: CASSRDRGSDTQYF; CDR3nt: TGTGCCAGTAGCCGGGACAGGGGGTCAGATACGCAGTATTTT
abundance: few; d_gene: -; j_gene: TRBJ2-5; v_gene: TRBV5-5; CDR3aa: CASSFSGPRGETQYF; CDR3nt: TGTGCCAGCAGCTTCTCCGGGCCCCGGGGGGAGACCCAGTACTTC
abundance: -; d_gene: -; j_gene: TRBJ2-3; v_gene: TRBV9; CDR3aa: CASADTDTQYF; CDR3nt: TGTGCCAGCGCGGACACAGATACGCAGTATTTT
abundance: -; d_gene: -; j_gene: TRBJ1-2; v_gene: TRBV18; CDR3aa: CARRSPLGYTF; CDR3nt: TGTGCCAGACGATCCCCTTTAGGCTACACCTTC
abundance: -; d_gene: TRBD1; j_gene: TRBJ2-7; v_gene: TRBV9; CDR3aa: CASTQRGQDYNEQYF; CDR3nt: TGTGCCAGCACCCAGAGGGGACAGGACTACAATGAGCAGTACTTC
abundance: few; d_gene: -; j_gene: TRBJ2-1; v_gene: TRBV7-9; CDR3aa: CASSFGPKGEQFF; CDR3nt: TGTGCCAGCAGCTTCGGACCCAAGGGTGAGCAGTTCTTC
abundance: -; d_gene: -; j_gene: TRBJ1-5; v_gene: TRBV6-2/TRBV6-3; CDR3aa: CASSHEGYSNQPQHF; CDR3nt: TGTGCCAGCAGCCATGAGGGGTATAGCAATCAGCCCCAGCATTTT
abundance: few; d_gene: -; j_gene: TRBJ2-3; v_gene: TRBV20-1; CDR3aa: CSAGTGADTQYF; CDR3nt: TGCAGTGCCGGGACGGGGGCAGATACGCAGTATTTT
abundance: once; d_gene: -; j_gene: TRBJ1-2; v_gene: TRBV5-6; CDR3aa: CASSHHLDRFTF; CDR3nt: TGTGCCAGCAGCCACCACTTGGACCGGTTCACCTTC
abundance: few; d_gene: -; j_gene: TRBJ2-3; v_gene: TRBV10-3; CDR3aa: CAISGPSTDTQYF; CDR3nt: TGTGCCATCAGTGGGCCTAGCACAGATACGCAGTATTTT
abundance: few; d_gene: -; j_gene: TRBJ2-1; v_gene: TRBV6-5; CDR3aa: CASSYPGTSNEQFF; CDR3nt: TGTGCCAGCAGTTATCCCGGGACGTCCAATGAGCAGTTCTTC
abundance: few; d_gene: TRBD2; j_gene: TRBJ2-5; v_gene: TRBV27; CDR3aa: CASSSSLLAGYQETQYF; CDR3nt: TGTGCCAGCAGTTCCTCTCTACTAGCGGGGTATCAAGAGACCCAGTACTTC
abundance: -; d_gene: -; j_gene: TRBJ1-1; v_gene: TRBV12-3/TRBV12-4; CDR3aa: CASSLYRWDTEAFF; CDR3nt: TGTGCCAGCAGTTTATACCGGTGGGACACTGAAGCTTTCTTT
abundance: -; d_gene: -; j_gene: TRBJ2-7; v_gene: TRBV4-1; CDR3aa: CASSQDPDSEQYF; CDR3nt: TGCGCCAGCAGCCAAGATCCAGACTCCGAGCAGTACTTC
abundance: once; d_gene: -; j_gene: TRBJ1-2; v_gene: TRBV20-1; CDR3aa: CSARDGTGIKDGYTF; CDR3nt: TGCAGTGCTAGAGATGGTACAGGGATTAAGGATGGCTACACCTTC
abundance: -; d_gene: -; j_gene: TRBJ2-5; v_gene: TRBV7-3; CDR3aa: CASATQETQYF; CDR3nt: TGTGCCAGCGCTACGCAAGAGACCCAGTACTTC
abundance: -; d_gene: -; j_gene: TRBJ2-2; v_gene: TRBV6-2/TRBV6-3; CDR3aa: CASRADRTFNTGELFF; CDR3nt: TGTGCCAGCAGAGCTGATAGGACTTTTAACACCGGGGAGCTGTTTTTT
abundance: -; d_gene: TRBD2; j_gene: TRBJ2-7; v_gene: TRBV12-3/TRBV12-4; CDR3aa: CARSGGPYEQYF; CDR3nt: TGTGCCAGGAGCGGGGGACCGTACGAGCAGTACTTC
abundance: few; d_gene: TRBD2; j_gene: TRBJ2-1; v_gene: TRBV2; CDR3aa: CASSPGGAGPYNERFF; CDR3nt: TGTGCCAGCAGCCCCGGGGGGGCAGGGCCCTACAATGAGCGGTTCTTC
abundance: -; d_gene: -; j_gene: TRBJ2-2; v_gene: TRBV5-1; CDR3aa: CASQIGDTGELFF; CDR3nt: TGCGCCAGTCAAATCGGGGACACCGGGGAGCTGTTTTTT
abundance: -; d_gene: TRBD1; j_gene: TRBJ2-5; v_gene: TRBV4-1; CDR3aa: CASSQGTGEVKQYF; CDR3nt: TGCGCCAGCAGCCAGGGGACAGGAGAAGTTAAGCAGTACTTC
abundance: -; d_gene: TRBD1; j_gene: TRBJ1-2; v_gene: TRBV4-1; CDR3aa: CASSQAQTGHYGYTF; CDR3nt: TGCGCCAGCAGCCAAGCCCAGACAGGGCACTATGGCTACACCTTC
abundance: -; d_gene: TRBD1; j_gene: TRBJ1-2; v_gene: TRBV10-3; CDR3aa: CAISESGTVDGYTF; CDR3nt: TGTGCCATCAGTGAGTCGGGGACAGTCGATGGCTACACCTTC
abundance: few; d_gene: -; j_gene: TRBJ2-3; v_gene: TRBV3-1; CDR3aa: CASSHPQGPRTPMGSTDTQYF; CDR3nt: TGTGCCAGCAGCCACCCGCAGGGCCCTCGAACTCCAATGGGAAGCACAGATACGCAGTATTTT
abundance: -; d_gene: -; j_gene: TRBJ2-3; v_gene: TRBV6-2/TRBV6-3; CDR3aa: CASGGGGATDTQYF; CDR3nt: TGTGCCAGCGGGGGAGGGGGGGCGACAGATACGCAGTATTTT
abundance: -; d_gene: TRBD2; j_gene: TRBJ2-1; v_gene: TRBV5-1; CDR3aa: CASSSGLANNEQFF; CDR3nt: TGCGCCAGCAGCTCTGGACTAGCGAACAATGAGCAGTTCTTC
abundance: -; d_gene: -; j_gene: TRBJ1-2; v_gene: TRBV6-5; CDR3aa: CASLPGRGKGYGYTF; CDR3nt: TGTGCCAGTTTGCCGGGCCGCGGGAAAGGCTATGGCTACACCTTC
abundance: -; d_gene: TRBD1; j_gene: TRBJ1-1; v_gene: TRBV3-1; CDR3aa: CASMGQGKGTEAFF; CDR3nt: TGTGCCAGCATGGGACAGGGGAAGGGAACTGAAGCTTTCTTT
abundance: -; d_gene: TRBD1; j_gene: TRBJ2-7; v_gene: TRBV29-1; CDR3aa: CSVKAGTGSYEQYF; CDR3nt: TGCAGCGTTAAGGCCGGGACAGGGTCCTACGAGCAGTACTTC
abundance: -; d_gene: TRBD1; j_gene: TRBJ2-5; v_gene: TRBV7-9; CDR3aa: CASSWGQGKEKTQYF; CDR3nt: TGTGCCAGCAGCTGGGGACAGGGAAAGGAAAAGACCCAGTACTTC
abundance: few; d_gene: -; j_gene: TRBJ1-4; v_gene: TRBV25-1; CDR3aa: CASSDRRDEKLFF; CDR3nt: TGTGCCAGCAGTGACAGAAGAGACGAAAAACTGTTTTTT